Described below is a single T cell receptor beta chain sequence and its context. The antigen remains undetermined. Here immunoSEQ multiplex PCR was the method, and the copy in TCRdb shows in-frame clones only, minus some. Seen here are 100,000 to 150,000 clones, about 88% observed once, and the top ten hold 3.5% to 4.5%. These data originate in a study of T cell responses to AZD1222 COVID-19 vaccine. Broader study findings: Clonal diversity may have been underestimated in mostly white British donors. Dominant at 160-218 and 743-854, vaccine-associated CD4 TCRs also spanned spike. Close to half of spike-specific TCRs reportedly recognize unmutated variant regions. Only a handful of people who got AZD1222 tested seropositive at baseline.

V lost 6 bases to trimming and J lost 8 bases; unmatched junction nucleotides: 3. Germline CDR1 and CDR2: SNHLY and FYNNEI. The CDR3 has 14 residues. The chain recombines TRBV2 with TRBJ2-1; 14 bases align to TRBD2. The source is an adult in good health. This sample comprised peripheral blood, obtained on day 0 of AZD1222 vaccination. CDR3 bases: TGTGCCAGCAGCCGACTAGCGGGAGGGGATGAGCAGTTCTTC. The encoded protein is CASSRLAGGDEQFF. Full variable domain (outside the CDR3, taken from reference TRBV2 and TRBJ2-1): EPEVTQTPSHQVTQMGQEVILRCVPISNHLYFYWYRQILGQKVEFLVSFYNNEISEKSEIFDDQFSVERPDGSNFTLKIRSTKLEDSAMYFCASSRLAGGDEQFFGPGTRLTVL.